This passage covers 14 T cell receptor beta chains from one sample sequenced in a study of shared clonotypes between healthy human individuals. Clones were read by immunoSEQ multiplex PCR, and TCRdb kept only the in-frame ones, dropping some. This table has a few million clones, less than 95% appearing once. The sequencing input was naive CD4+ T cells from PBMCs. The subset denotes: CD45RA+ positively selected. The receptors were sampled from a man between 18 and 35 years old in good health. Some clones in this sample may be carry-over from other donors' samples.

A word on this clone: Other DNA sequences in the same sample also yield this CDR3. CDR3 sequence: CASSLGGTAYEQYF. The CDR3 nucleotides are TGCGCCAGCAGCTTGGGGGGAACAGCCTACGAGCAGTACTTC. The chain recombines TRBV5-1 with TRBJ2-7; D is undetermined. Trimming took off 0 bases at V and 2 bases at J, with 9 bases between the two ends. Germline V gene data show CDR1 as SGHRS and CDR2 as YFSETQ. The CDR3 is 14 residues long.

This clone was seen only once. The rearrangement uses TRBV30 and TRBJ1-3; D ambiguous. Germline CDR1 GTSNPN, CDR2 SVGIG (reference sequence). V was trimmed by 0 bases and J by 2 bases, leaving 5 bases between them. The length of the CDR3 is 13 residues. The CDR3 DNA reads as TGTGCCTGGAGTGTACAAACTGGAAACACCATATATTTT. Translation: CAWSVQTGNTIYF.

The chain carries TRBV5-1 and TRBJ2-6, with 7 bases that match TRBD1. The J segment lost 0 bases and the V segment lost 2 bases, leaving 8 bases of the junction unmatched. The CDR3 contains 18 residues. Looked up from germline, CDR1 is SGHRS and CDR2 is YFSETQ. The CDR3 DNA reads as TGCGCCAGCAGCTTTTCCCGGACAGGTTCCTCTGGGGCCAACGTCCTGACTTTC. Translating it yields CASSFSRTGSSGANVLTF.

The V call is TRBV29-1, the J call TRBJ2-2; D call uncertain. Germline V gene lookup returns CDR1 SQVTM and CDR2 ANQGSEA. Trimming removed 6 bases from V and 6 bases from J, with 17 bases in between. The CDR3 is made up of 14 amino acids. The CDR3 protein is CSVLPDPGSGELFF. CDR3 DNA sequence: TGCAGCGTCCTTCCTGACCCCGGCTCCGGGGAGCTGTTTTTT.

This rearrangement joins TRBV30 to TRBJ2-1; D is tentatively TRBD1 or TRBD2 (5 bases each). The CDR3 length is 13 residues. V was trimmed by 2 bases and J by 6 bases, leaving 11 bases between them. CDR1 is GTSNPN, CDR2 SVGIG, per germline (reference sequence). The CDR3 coding sequence is TGTGCCTGGAGTCGTGTGGGGGTCAATGAGCAGTTCTTC. The encoded protein is CAWSRVGVNEQFF.

This clone occurred once. V is TRBV4-2 and J is TRBJ2-4; 10 bases are shared with TRBD2. V dropped 1 base and J dropped 12; count of bases not matched to a gene: 3. The CDR3 contains 13 residues. Germline V gives CDR1 LGHNA, CDR2 YNFKEQ. The DNA of the CDR3 is TGTGCCAGCAGCCAAGTGACTAGCGGGCATCAGTACTTC. Encoded protein: CASSQVTSGHQYF.

With regard to this clone: One end of the junction is discordant with germline, which a read error may explain. The J gene is TRBJ2-5, the V gene TRBV7-3, with 9 nucleotides matching TRBD1. CDR3 size: 16 residues. Germline CDR1 reads SGHTA; CDR2 reads FQGTGA. The CDR3 region has the DNA TGTGCCAGCAGCATAACAGGGGGCCTCGGCCAAGAGACCCAGTACTTC. The encoded protein is CASSITGGLGQETQYF.

This chain joins TRBV28 and TRBJ2-7; 7 bases agree with TRBD2. Germline CDR1 and CDR2: MDHEN and SYDVKM. CDR3 length: 13 residues. V lost 6 bases and J lost 5; bases outside the gene matches: 7. The CDR3, as DNA: TGTGCCAGCAGGGCCCACGGGAGGAACGAGCAGTACTTC. It encodes CASRAHGRNEQYF.

This chain's CDR3 is CASSTRTGGYNEQYF. Written as DNA, the CDR3 is TGTGCCAGCAGTACTCGGACAGGGGGCTACAACGAGCAGTACTTC. This chain links TRBV28 with TRBJ2-7, with 11 bases lining up with TRBD1. The CDR3 has 15 residues. From germline, CDR1 is MDHEN and CDR2 SYDVKM. The junction had 8 bases not matched to a gene; V was cut back by 5 bases and J by 5 bases.

This clone was detected once. The chain has TRBV6-5 and TRBJ2-3; D not certain. This CDR3 region has 12 residues. Germline V CDR1 and CDR2: MNHEY, SVGAGI. Trimming removed 6 bases at V and 1 base at J, with 5 bases between. The CDR3 here is CASREGTDTQYF. For the CDR3, the DNA is TGTGCCAGCAGAGAGGGCACAGATACGCAGTATTTT.

The chain employs TRBV5-1 and TRBJ2-5; 12 bases fit TRBD1. The ends lost 0 bases at V and 4 bases at J; junction bases unmatched: 4. This CDR3 comprises 16 residues. Germline loops: CDR1 SGHRS, CDR2 YFSETQ. The CDR3, as DNA: TGCGCCAGCAGCTTGGAAGGGACAGGGGGCGGAGAGACCCAGTACTTC. Its protein product is CASSLEGTGGGETQYF.

This chain uses TRBV4-1 with TRBJ2-1; TRBD2 matches at 9 bases. Germline CDR1 reads MGHRA; CDR2 reads YSYEKL. This CDR3 is 18 amino acids long. V lost 0 bases, J lost 0 bases, and 6 bases stayed unmatched. DNA of the CDR3: TGCGCCAGCAGCCAAGAAGGACTAGCGATGAGCTCCTACAATGAGCAGTTCTTC. Translating it yields CASSQEGLAMSSYNEQFF.

This chain links TRBV7-8 with TRBJ1-4; the D gene is possibly TRBD1 (5 bases). The V gene's germline CDR1 is SGHVS and CDR2 FQNEAQ. V lost 6 bases and J lost 13, with 21 bases in between. CDR3 length equals 14 residues. CDR3 sequence (DNA): TGTGCCAGCAGTCCAACCACAGGTGCGGAGCGACTGTTTTTT. Its protein is CASSPTTGAERLFF.

This clone was counted a single time. The rearrangement uses TRBV2 and TRBJ2-2; D remains unclear. The CDR3 has 15 amino acids. Germline CDR1 and CDR2: SNHLY and FYNNEI. V was shortened by 4 bases and J by 1 base, with 10 bases between the two germline ends. CDR3 DNA: TGTGCCAGCAGTGCCTCCTGGCAGAACACCGGGGAGCTGTTTTTT. Translating it yields CASSASWQNTGELFF.